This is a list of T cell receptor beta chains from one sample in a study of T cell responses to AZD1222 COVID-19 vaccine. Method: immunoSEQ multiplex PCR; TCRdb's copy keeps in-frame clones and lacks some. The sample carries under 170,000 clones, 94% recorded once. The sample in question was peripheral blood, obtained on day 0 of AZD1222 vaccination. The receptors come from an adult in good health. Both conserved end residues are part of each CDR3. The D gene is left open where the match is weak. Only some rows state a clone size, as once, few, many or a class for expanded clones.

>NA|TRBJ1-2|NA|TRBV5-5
CASSLGGSTNYGYTF
TGTGCCAGCAGCTTGGGAGGAAGTACTAACTATGGCTACACCTTC
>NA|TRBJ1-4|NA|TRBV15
CATSKRGGQDEKLFF
TGTGCCACCAGCAAAAGGGGGGGGCAGGACGAAAAACTGTTTTTT
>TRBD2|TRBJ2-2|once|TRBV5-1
CASSLLVLAGDTGELFF
TGCGCCAGCAGCTTGTTGGTACTAGCGGGGGACACCGGGGAGCTGTTTTTT
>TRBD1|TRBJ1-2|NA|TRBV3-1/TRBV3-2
CASSPLVRGLGYTF
TGTGCCAGCAGCCCTCTTGTCAGGGGGCTTGGCTACACCTTC
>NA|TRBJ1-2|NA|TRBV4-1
CASSQSLGDYGYTF
TGCGCCAGCAGCCAAAGCCTGGGGGACTATGGCTACACCTTC
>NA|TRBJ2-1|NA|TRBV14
CASSQVYPTWGNEQFF
TGTGCCAGCAGCCAAGTCTACCCCACCTGGGGCAATGAGCAGTTCTTC
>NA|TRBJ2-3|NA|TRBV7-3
CASSPNGGDTQYF
TGTGCCAGCAGCCCAAACGGAGGGGATACGCAGTATTTT
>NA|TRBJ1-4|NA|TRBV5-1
CASSRGMGEKLFF
TGCGCCAGCAGTAGAGGGATGGGCGAAAAACTGTTTTTT
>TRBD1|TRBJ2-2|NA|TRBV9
CASSVGGTGGIGELFF
TGTGCCAGCAGCGTAGGAGGGACAGGGGGCATCGGGGAGCTGTTTTTT
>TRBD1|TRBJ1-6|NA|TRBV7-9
CASSPDRGGNSPLHF
TGTGCCAGCAGCCCGGACAGGGGTGGGAATTCACCCCTCCACTTT
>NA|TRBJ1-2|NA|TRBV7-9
CASSSTGTPKGYGYTF
TGTGCCAGCAGCTCGACCGGGACCCCAAAGGGGTATGGCTACACCTTC
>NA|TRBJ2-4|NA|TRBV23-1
CASSQRAYGAKNIQYF
TGCGCCAGCAGTCAGCGGGCCTACGGGGCCAAAAACATTCAGTACTTC